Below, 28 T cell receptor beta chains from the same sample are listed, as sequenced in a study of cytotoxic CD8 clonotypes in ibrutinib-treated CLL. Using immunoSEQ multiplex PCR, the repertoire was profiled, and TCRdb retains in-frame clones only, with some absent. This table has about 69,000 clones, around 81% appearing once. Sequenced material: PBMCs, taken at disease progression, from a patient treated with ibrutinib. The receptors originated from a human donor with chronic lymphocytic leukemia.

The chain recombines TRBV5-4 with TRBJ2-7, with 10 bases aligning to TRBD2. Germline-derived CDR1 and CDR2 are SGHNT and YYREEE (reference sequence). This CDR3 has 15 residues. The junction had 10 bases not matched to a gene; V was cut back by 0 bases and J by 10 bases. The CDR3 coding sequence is TGTGCCAGCAGCTTGGCCCTAACTAGCGGGGTTGTACAGTACTTC. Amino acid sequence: CASSLALTSGVVQYF.

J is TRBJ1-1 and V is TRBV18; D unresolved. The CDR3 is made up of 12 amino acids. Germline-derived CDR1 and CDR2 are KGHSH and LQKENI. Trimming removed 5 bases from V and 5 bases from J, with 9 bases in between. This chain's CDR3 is CASSFRETEAFF. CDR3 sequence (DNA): TGTGCCAGCTCATTTCGGGAGACTGAAGCTTTCTTT.

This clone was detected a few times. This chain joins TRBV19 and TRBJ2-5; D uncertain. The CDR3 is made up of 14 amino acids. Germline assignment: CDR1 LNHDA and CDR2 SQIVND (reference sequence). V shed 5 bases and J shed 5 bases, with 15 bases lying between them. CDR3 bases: TGTGCCAGTAGTGGGTCTAGAGTGACTGAGACCCAGTACTTC. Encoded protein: CASSGSRVTETQYF.

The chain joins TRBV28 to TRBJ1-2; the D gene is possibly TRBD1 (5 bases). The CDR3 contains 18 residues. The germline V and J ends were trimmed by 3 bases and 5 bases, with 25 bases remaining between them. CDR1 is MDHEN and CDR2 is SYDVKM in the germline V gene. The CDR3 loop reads CASSFGWAGRPWGYGYTF. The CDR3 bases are TGTGCCAGCAGTTTCGGGTGGGCAGGGAGGCCCTGGGGGTATGGCTACACCTTC.

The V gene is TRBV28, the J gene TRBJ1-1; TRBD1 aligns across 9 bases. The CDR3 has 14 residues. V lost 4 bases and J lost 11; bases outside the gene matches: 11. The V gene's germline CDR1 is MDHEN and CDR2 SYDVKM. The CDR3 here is CASSSTRDRVWAFF. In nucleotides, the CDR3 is TGTGCCAGCAGTTCCACCCGGGACAGGGTTTGGGCTTTCTTT. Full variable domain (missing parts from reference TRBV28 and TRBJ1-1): DVKVTQSSRYLVKRTGEKVFLECVQDMDHENMFWYRQDPGLGLRLIYFSYDVKMKEKGDIPEGYSVSREKKERFSLILESASTNQTSMYLCASSSTRDRVWAFFGQGTRLTVV.

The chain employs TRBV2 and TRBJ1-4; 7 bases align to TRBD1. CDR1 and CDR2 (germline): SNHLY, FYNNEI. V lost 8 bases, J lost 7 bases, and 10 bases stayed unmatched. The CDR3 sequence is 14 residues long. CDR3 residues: CASGVTGAAEKLFF. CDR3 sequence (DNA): TGTGCCAGCGGAGTAACAGGGGCGGCTGAAAAACTGTTTTTT.

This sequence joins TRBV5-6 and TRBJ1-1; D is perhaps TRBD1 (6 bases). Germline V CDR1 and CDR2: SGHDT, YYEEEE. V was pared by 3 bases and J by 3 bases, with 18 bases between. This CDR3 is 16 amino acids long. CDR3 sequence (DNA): TGTGCCAGCAGCTCTGCGGGGGGCGCGGGCGACACTGAAGCTTTCTTT. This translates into CASSSAGGAGDTEAFF.

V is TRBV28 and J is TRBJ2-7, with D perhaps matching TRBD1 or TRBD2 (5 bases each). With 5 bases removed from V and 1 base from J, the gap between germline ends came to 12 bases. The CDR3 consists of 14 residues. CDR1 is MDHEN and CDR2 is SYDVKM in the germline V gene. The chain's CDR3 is CASSLPGTSYEQYF. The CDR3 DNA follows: TGTGCCAGCAGTCTTCCAGGGACGTCCTACGAGCAGTACTTC.

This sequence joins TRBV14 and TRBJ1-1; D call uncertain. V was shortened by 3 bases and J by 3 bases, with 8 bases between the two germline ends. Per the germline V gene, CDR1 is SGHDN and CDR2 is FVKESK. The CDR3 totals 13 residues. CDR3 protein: CASSQSGDTEAFF. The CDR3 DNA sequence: TGTGCCAGCAGCCAGTCCGGGGACACTGAAGCTTTCTTT.

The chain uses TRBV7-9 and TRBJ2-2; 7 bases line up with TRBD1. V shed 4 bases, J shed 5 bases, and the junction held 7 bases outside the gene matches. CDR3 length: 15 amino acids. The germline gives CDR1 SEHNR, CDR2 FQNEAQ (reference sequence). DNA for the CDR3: TGTGCCAGCAGCTCCGGAAACAGGGGAACCGGGGAGCTGTTTTTT. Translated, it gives CASSSGNRGTGELFF.

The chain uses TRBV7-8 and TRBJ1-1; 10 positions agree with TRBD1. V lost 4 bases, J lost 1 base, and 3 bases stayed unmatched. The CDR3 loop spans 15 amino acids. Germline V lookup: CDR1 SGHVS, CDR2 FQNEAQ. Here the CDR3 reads CASSSRTGGNTEAFF. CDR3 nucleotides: TGTGCCAGCAGCTCGAGGACAGGGGGGAACACTGAAGCTTTCTTT.

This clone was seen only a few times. The CDR3 coding sequence is TGTGCCAGCAGTTTTGGCGAGTTAGCGGGGATCAAAAACATTCAGTACTTC. It is translated as CASSFGELAGIKNIQYF. V is TRBV27 and J is TRBJ2-4; 8 positions match TRBD2. Germline trimming cut 3 bases from V and 3 bases from J; bases unmatched to any gene: 10. The CDR3 runs 17 residues. CDR1 and CDR2 from the germline V gene are MNHEY and SMNVEV (reference sequence).

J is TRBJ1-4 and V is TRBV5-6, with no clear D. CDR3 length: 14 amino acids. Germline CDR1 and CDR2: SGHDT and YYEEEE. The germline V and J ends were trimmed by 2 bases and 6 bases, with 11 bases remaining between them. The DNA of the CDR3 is TGTGCCAGCAGCTTCTTAACAGCAGATGAAAAACTGTTTTTT. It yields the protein CASSFLTADEKLFF.

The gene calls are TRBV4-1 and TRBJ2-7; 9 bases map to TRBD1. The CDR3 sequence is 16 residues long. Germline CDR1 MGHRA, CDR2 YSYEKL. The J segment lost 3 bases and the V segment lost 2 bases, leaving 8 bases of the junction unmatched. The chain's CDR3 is CASSQPGQGNFYEQYF. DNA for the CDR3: TGCGCCAGCAGCCAACCGGGACAGGGAAACTTCTACGAGCAGTACTTC.

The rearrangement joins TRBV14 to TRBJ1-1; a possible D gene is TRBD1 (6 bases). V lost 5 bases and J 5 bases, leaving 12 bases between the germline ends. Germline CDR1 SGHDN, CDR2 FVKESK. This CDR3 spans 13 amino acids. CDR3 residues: CASSRTVMTEAFF. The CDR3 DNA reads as TGTGCCAGCAGCAGGACAGTAATGACTGAAGCTTTCTTT.

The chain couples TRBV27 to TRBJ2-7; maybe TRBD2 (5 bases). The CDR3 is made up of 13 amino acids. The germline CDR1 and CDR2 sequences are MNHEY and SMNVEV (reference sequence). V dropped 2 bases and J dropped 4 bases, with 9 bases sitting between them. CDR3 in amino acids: CASSLREGYEQYF. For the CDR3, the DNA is TGTGCCAGCAGTTTACGAGAGGGATACGAGCAGTACTTC.

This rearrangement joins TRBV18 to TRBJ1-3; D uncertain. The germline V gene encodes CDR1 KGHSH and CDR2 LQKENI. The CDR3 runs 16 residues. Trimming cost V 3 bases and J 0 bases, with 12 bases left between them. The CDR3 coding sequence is TGTGCCAGCTCACCTTACGACGTTAGCTCTGGAAACACCATATATTTT. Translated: CASSPYDVSSGNTIYF. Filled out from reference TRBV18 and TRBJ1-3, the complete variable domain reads NAGVMQNPRHLVRRRGQEARLRCSPMKGHSHVYWYRQLPEEGLKFMVYLQKENIIDESGMPKERFSAEFPKEGPSILRIQQVVRGDSAAYFCASSPYDVSSGNTIYFGEGSWLTVV.

CDR3 region: CASSLATQETQYF. The CDR3 DNA is TGCGCCAGCAGCTTGGCCACCCAAGAGACCCAGTACTTC. This chain links TRBV5-1 with TRBJ2-5; D ambiguous. This CDR3 spans 13 amino acids. Germline V gene data show CDR1 as SGHRS and CDR2 as YFSETQ. The germline V and J ends were trimmed by 0 bases and 1 base, with 4 bases remaining between them.

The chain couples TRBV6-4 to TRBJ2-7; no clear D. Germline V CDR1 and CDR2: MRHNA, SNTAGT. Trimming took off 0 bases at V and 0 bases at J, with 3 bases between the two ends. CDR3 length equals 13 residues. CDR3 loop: CASSDSSSYEQYF. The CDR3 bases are TGTGCCAGCAGTGACTCTTCCTCCTACGAGCAGTACTTC.

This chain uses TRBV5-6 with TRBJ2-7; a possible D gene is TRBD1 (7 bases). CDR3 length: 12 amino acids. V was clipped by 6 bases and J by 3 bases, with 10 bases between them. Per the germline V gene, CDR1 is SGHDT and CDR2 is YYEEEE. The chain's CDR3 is CASTGGYYEQYF. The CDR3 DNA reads TGTGCCAGCACAGGGGGGTACTACGAGCAGTACTTC.

CDR3 coding DNA: TGCGCCAGCAGTCCAGACAGACTAGAAGAGACCCAGTACTTC. Translated, it gives CASSPDRLEETQYF. The chain couples TRBV4-1 to TRBJ2-5; D might be TRBD2 (6 bases). The CDR3 loop spans 14 amino acids. Germline CDR1 is MGHRA and CDR2 is YSYEKL. Trimming removed 6 bases at V and 3 bases at J, with 14 bases between.

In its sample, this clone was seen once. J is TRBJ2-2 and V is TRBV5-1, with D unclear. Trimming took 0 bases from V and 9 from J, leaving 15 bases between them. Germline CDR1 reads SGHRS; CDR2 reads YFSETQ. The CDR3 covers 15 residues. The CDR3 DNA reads TGCGCCAGCAGCTTGGCCGTTAGGTCCCCCCGGGAGCTGTTTTTT. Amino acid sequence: CASSLAVRSPRELFF.

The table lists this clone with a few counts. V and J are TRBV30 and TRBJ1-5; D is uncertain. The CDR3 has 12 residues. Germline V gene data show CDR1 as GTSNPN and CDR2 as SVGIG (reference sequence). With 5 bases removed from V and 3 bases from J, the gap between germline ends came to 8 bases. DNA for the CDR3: TGTGCCTGGGGGCCAGACAATCAGCCCCAGCATTTT. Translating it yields CAWGPDNQPQHF. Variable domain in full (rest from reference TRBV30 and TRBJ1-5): SQTIHQWPATLVQPVGSPLSLECTVEGTSNPNLYWYRQAAGRGLQLLFYSVGIGQISSEVPQNLSASRPQDRQFILSSKKLLLSDSGFYLCAWGPDNQPQHFGDGTRLSIL.

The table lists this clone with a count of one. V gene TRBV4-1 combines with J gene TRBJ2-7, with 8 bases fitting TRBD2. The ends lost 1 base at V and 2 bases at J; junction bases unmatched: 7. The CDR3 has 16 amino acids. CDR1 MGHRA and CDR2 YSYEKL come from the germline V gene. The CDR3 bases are TGCGCCAGCAGCCAAGGAGTGGATAGCGGGGCCTACGAGCAGTACTTC. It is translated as CASSQGVDSGAYEQYF.

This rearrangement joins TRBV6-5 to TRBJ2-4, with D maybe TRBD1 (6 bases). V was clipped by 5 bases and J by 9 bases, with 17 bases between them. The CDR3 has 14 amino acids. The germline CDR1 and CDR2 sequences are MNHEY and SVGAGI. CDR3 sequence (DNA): TGTGCCAGCAGTCTCGGGGAAAGGGGGAGCATTCAGTACTTC. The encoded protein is CASSLGERGSIQYF.

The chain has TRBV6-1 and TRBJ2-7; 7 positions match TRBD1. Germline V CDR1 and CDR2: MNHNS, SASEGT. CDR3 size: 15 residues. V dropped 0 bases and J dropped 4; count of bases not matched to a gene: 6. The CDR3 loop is CASSEALGGPYEQYF. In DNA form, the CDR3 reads TGTGCCAGCAGTGAAGCGCTAGGGGGCCCGTACGAGCAGTACTTC.

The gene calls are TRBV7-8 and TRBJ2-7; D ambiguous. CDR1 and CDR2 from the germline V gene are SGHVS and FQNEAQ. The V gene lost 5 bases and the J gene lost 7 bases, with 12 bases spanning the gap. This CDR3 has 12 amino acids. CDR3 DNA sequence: TGTGCCAGCAGCCGAAATAAACAGGAGCAGTACTTC. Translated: CASSRNKQEQYF.

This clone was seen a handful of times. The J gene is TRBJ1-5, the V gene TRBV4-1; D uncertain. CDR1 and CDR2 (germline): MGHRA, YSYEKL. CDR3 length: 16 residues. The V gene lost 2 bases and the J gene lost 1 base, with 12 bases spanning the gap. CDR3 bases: TGCGCCAGCAGCCAACTTGACCGAGGGAGCAATCAGCCCCAGCATTTT. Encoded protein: CASSQLDRGSNQPQHF.